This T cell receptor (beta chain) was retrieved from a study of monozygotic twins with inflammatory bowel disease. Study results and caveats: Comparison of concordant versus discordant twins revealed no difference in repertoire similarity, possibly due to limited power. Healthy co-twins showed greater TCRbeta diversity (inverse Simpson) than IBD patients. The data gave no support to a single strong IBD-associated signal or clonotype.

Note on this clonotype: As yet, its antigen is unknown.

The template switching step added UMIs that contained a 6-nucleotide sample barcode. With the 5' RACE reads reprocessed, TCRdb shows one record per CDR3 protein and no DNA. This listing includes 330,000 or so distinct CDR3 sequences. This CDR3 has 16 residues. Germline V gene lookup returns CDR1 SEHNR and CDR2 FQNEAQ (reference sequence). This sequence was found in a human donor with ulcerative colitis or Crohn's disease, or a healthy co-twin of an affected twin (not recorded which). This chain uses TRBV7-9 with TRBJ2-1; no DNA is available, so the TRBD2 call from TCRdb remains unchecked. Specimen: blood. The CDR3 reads CASSFVGTSGRAEQFF. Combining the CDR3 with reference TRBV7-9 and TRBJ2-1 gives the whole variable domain DTGVSQNPRHKITKRGQNVTFRCDPISEHNRLYWYRQTLGQGPEFLTYFQNEAQLEKSRLLSDRFSAERPKGSFSTLEIQRTEQGDSAMYLCASSFVGTSGRAEQFFGPGTRLTVL.